This T cell receptor (beta chain) was recorded in a study of cytotoxic CD8 clonotypes in ibrutinib-treated CLL. Notes on the study in general: Whereas clonality rose at ibrutinib response, it declined toward baseline at progression. In comparison with age-matched healthy donors, baseline clonality was higher and tracked circulating CD8+ T-cell counts. Treatment saw public clonotypes, which were uncommon, either contract or stay stable.

Sequencing used immunoSEQ multiplex PCR; TCRdb keeps in-frame clones, though not all of them. The table shows around 310,000 clones, with almost 80% occurring only once. V lost 7 bases, J lost 4 bases, and 7 bases stayed unmatched. Germline values: CDR1 LNHDA, CDR2 SQIVND (reference sequence). There are 14 residues in the CDR3. About this clone itself: Its antigen is not known.

Source: PBMCs, taken before ibrutinib treatment. This chain uses TRBV19 with TRBJ2-3; 8 nucleotides match TRBD2. This receptor was taken from a human donor with chronic lymphocytic leukemia. CDR3 loop: CASNPSGSPDTQYF. As DNA, the CDR3 is TGTGCCAGTAACCCTAGCGGGTCACCAGATACGCAGTATTTT. Filled out from reference TRBV19 and TRBJ2-3, the complete variable domain reads DGGITQSPKYLFRKEGQNVTLSCEQNLNHDAMYWYRQDPGQGLRLIYYSQIVNDFQKGDIAEGYSVSREKKESFPLTVTSAQKNPTAFYLCASNPSGSPDTQYFGPGTRLTVL.